Each of the 6 T cell receptor beta chains below was sequenced from the same sample in a study. TCRdb called the RT-PCR reads again in MiXCR, with one record for every CDR3 protein. The sample holds more than 550,000 distinct CDR3 sequences; 11% to 15% are singletons and the top ten take roughly 3.9%. Sequenced: memory CD4+ T cells from blood. The receptors shown here come from a female donor in good health, serving as a healthy control.

The chain uses TRBV5-1 and TRBJ1-5, with TRBD1 matching 7 bases. The germline CDR1 and CDR2 sequences are SGHRS and YFSETQ. The junction had 4 bases not matched to a gene; V was cut back by 4 bases and J by 3 bases. The CDR3 is 14 residues long. This CDR3 is CASSPTGSNQPQHF. The CDR3, as DNA: TGCGCCAGCAGCCCGACAGGGTCCAATCAGCCCCAGCATTTT. The entire variable domain, with the rest obtained from reference TRBV5-1 and TRBJ1-5, is as follows: KAGVTQTPRYLIKTRGQQVTLSCSPISGHRSVSWYQQTPGQGLQFLFEYFSETQRNKGNFPGRFSGRQFSNSRSEMNVSTLELGDSALYLCASSPTGSNQPQHFGDGTRLSIL.

This sequence joins TRBV6-1 and TRBJ2-4; D is ambiguous. Germline V gene sequence: CDR1 MNHNS, CDR2 SASEGT. The V end lost 2 bases, the J end lost 0 bases, and 2 bases lay between the germline ends. The CDR3 totals 13 residues. The CDR3 here is CASSEIAKNIQYF. The CDR3 DNA is TGTGCCAGCAGTGAAATAGCCAAAAACATTCAGTACTTC.

This clonotype has a count of ten or more. The chain recombines TRBV11-2 with TRBJ1-2, with D maybe TRBD1 (6 bases). Germline lookup yields CDR1 SGHAT and CDR2 FQNNGV. Trimming left V 6 bases short and J 5 bases short, with 10 bases between. CDR3 length: 12 residues. Here the CDR3 DNA reads TGTGCCAGCAGTCTTGGACAGTATGGCTACACCTTC. Protein sequence: CASSLGQYGYTF.

This clonotype was observed a handful of times. The V gene is TRBV6-6, the J gene TRBJ1-2, with D possibly TRBD1 on 5 matching bases. This CDR3 is built from 20 residues. Trimming took 4 bases from V and 2 from J, leaving 29 bases between them. Germline lookup yields CDR1 MNHNY and CDR2 SVGAGI (reference sequence). CDR3 sequence reads: CASSSDTPGLRDRSNYGYTF. The CDR3 nucleotides are TGTGCCAGCAGTTCCGACACGCCAGGATTAAGAGACAGATCAAACTATGGCTACACCTTC.

The chain links TRBV6-5 to TRBJ1-1; D possibly corresponds to TRBD1 (5 bases). Trimming stripped 6 bases from V and 0 bases from J, with 20 bases between. CDR3 length equals 17 residues. CDR1 is MNHEY, CDR2 SVGAGI, per germline. CDR3 nucleotide sequence: TGTGCCAGCAGGTTCAGGGCTTACGCTGTTATGAACACTGAAGCTTTCTTT. Translation gives CASRFRAYAVMNTEAFF.

The V gene is TRBV7-6, the J gene TRBJ1-2; possible D gene TRBD1, 6 bases. The CDR3 contains 15 residues. Germline CDR1 and CDR2: SGHVS and FNYEAQ. V lost 5 bases and J 0 bases, leaving 13 bases between the germline ends. The CDR3 nucleotides read TGTGCCAGCAGCCCTCGACAGGTAGCTAACTATGGCTACACCTTC. Protein product: CASSPRQVANYGYTF.